Each of the 30 T cell receptor beta chains below was sequenced from the same sample in a study of blood T cell repertoires in COVID-19. Measured with immunoSEQ multiplex PCR; TCRdb has only the in-frame clones, and not every one. The table includes approximately 60,000 clones, about 90% detected once. The material sequenced was peripheral blood. These receptors were collected from a woman aged 80 or older with COVID-19, enrolled during active disease.

This clone was seen more than once but under ten times. The CDR3 region has the DNA TGTGCCAGTAGTAATTGGGGGCCCAATCAGCCCCAGCATTTT. This encodes CASSNWGPNQPQHF. The J gene is TRBJ1-5, the V gene TRBV19; D is perhaps TRBD1 (6 bases). Germline V gene lookup returns CDR1 LNHDA and CDR2 SQIVND (reference sequence). The CDR3 length is 14 residues. The V gene lost 4 bases and the J gene lost 3 bases, with 10 bases spanning the gap.

CDR3 DNA sequence: TGTGCCAGCAGCACTCAGGGATTACTGTTTTTT. Its translation: CASSTQGLLFF. J is TRBJ1-4 and V is TRBV7-9; TRBD1 is a possible D gene (5 bases). This CDR3 has 11 amino acids. Germline lookup yields CDR1 SEHNR and CDR2 FQNEAQ (reference sequence). V lost 5 bases and J 13 bases, leaving 11 bases between the germline ends.

This chain connects TRBV6-5 to TRBJ2-7; TRBD2 is a possible D gene (6 bases). The CDR3 is 14 residues long. Germline V CDR1 and CDR2: MNHEY, SVGAGI. Trimming left V 0 bases short and J 2 bases short, with 8 bases between. The CDR3 sequence is CASSYSGGPYEQYF. The CDR3 DNA sequence: TGTGCCAGCAGTTACTCGGGGGGACCCTACGAGCAGTACTTC.

The chain couples TRBV7-9 to TRBJ1-4, with D perhaps matching TRBD1 (6 bases). Between the trimmed V and J ends, which lost 5 bases and 1 base, there was a span of 8 bases. Looked up from germline, CDR1 is SEHNR and CDR2 is FQNEAQ (reference sequence). The CDR3 extends over 14 amino acids. The DNA for the CDR3 is TGTGCCAGCAGCCAAGGGGGAACTAATGAAAAACTGTTTTTT. Protein sequence: CASSQGGTNEKLFF.

The chain combines TRBV29-1 with TRBJ1-1; weak D call: TRBD1 (5 bases). V was pared by 7 bases and J by 6 bases, with 9 bases between. CDR3 length: 10 residues. The germline gives CDR1 SQVTM, CDR2 ANQGSEA. CDR3 region: CSAAGPEAFF. The CDR3 nucleotides read TGCAGCGCCGCGGGGCCTGAAGCTTTCTTT. The whole variable domain, filled in from reference TRBV29-1 and TRBJ1-1, reads SAVISQKPSRDICQRGTSLTIQCQVDSQVTMMFWYRQQPGQSLTLIATANQGSEATYESGFVIDKFPISRPNLTFSTLTVSNMSPEDSSIYLCSAAGPEAFFGQGTRLTVV.

The chain is built from TRBV30 and TRBJ2-1; 7 bases line up with TRBD1. Per the germline V gene, CDR1 is GTSNPN and CDR2 is SVGIG (reference sequence). After removal of 2 bases from V and 3 bases from J, the junction contained 7 bases not matched to a gene. CDR3 length equals 15 residues. The CDR3 reads CAWSSLRQGYNEQFF. CDR3 coding DNA: TGTGCCTGGAGTTCTTTGAGACAGGGCTACAATGAGCAGTTCTTC.

V is TRBV27 and J is TRBJ2-1, with 10 bases aligning to TRBD1. There are 15 residues in the CDR3. Germline assignment: CDR1 MNHEY and CDR2 SMNVEV (reference sequence). Unmatched junction bases numbered 8, after V lost 4 bases and J lost 8 bases. CDR3 coding DNA: TGTGCCAGCAGTTCCCGGGACAGGGGAGGGCATGAGCAGTTCTTC. Translating it yields CASSSRDRGGHEQFF.

The genes are TRBV10-2 and TRBJ2-5; TRBD2 matches 15 bases. Trimming took 6 bases from V and 4 from J; bases not matched to a gene: 3. The CDR3 sequence is 15 residues long. Germline assignment: CDR1 WSHSY and CDR2 SAAADI. The CDR3 protein is CASSGLAGGPETQYF. The CDR3, as DNA: TGCGCCAGCAGCGGACTAGCGGGGGGGCCAGAGACCCAGTACTTC.

This rearrangement joins TRBV6-1 to TRBJ2-5, with 12 bases lining up with TRBD2. CDR1 and CDR2 from the germline V gene are MNHNS and SASEGT. This CDR3 comprises 15 residues. V lost 3 bases to trimming and J lost 5 bases; unmatched junction nucleotides: 4. CDR3 nucleotides: TGTGCCAGCAGTGAGCTAGCGGGGGGGCTTGAGACCCAGTACTTC. It encodes CASSELAGGLETQYF.

The chain combines TRBV3-1 (or the pseudogene TRBV3-2) with TRBJ2-7; D perhaps matches TRBD2 (6 bases). The germline V gene encodes CDR1 LGHDT and CDR2 YNNKEL (reference sequence). The CDR3 has 14 amino acids. Trimming took 3 bases from V and 3 from J, leaving 12 bases between them. DNA of the CDR3: TGTGCCAGCAGCCAGGGCGGGACGGGCTACGAGCAGTACTTC. Amino acid sequence: CASSQGGTGYEQYF.

The J gene is TRBJ2-3, the V gene TRBV11-2, with 15 bases identical to TRBD2. Germline-derived CDR1 and CDR2 are SGHAT and FQNNGV. This CDR3 is built from 17 residues. The trim removed 5 bases at V and 6 bases at J, leaving 9 bases unmatched. Here the CDR3 reads CASSPRTSGGAGDTQYF. Here the CDR3 DNA reads TGTGCCAGCAGCCCGAGGACTAGCGGGGGGGCAGGGGATACGCAGTATTTT.

This chain joins TRBV19 and TRBJ2-3; D is undetermined. The V gene lost 3 bases and the J gene lost 2 bases, with 6 bases spanning the gap. Germline V gene sequence: CDR1 LNHDA, CDR2 SQIVND (reference sequence). The CDR3 runs 13 residues. The CDR3 spells CASSIEFTDTQYF. The CDR3 DNA reads TGTGCCAGTAGTATCGAGTTCACAGATACGCAGTATTTT.

The chain links TRBV7-2 to TRBJ2-7; D may be TRBD2 (7 bases). Germline CDR1 reads SGHTA; CDR2 reads FQGNSA. Between the trimmed V and J ends, which lost 2 bases and 5 bases, there was a span of 25 bases. The CDR3 extends over 18 amino acids. CDR3 loop: CASSLSLLGGASVDEQYF. In DNA, the CDR3 is TGTGCCAGCAGCTTATCGCTCTTGGGGGGGGCCTCGGTGGACGAGCAGTACTTC.

This clone was recorded only once. The V and J genes are TRBV7-9 and TRBJ2-7; D possibly corresponds to TRBD1 (5 bases). The CDR3 runs to 14 residues. The ends were cut back, 5 bases at V and 1 base at J, with 12 bases in the middle. The germline CDR1 and CDR2 sequences are SEHNR and FQNEAQ (reference sequence). The CDR3 here is CASSLTGFSYEQYF. The CDR3 nucleotides read TGTGCCAGCAGCCTCACAGGATTTTCCTACGAGCAGTACTTC.

The chain joins TRBV5-1 to TRBJ1-2; D may be TRBD1 (5 bases). This CDR3 region has 14 residues. V was trimmed by 1 base and J by 2 bases, leaving 9 bases between them. Germline CDR1 reads SGHRS; CDR2 reads YFSETQ. Written as DNA, the CDR3 is TGCGCCAGCAGCTTGAACAGGCAAAACTATGGCTACACCTTC. Its protein is CASSLNRQNYGYTF.

The rearrangement joins TRBV5-4 to TRBJ1-4, with no clear D. Germline CDR1 is SGHNT and CDR2 is YYREEE (reference sequence). With 5 bases removed from V and 6 bases from J, the gap between germline ends came to 17 bases. The CDR3 contains 15 residues. This chain's CDR3 is CASSSGPGKDEKLFF. Here the CDR3 DNA reads TGTGCCAGCAGTTCCGGGCCGGGGAAGGATGAAAAACTGTTTTTT.

This chain uses TRBV4-2 with TRBJ1-1; TRBD1 might be the D (6 bases). The germline gives CDR1 LGHNA, CDR2 YNFKEQ. V lost 4 bases and J lost 6, with 12 bases in between. The CDR3 extends over 13 amino acids. The CDR3 protein is CASSRSGGPEAFF. The CDR3 nucleotides are TGTGCCAGCAGCCGCTCGGGGGGCCCTGAAGCTTTCTTT.

The V call is TRBV7-4, the J call TRBJ2-5; tentatively, D is TRBD1 (6 bases). The V end lost 8 bases, the J end lost 4 bases, and 20 bases lay between the germline ends. Germline CDR1 is SGHVT and CDR2 is SQSDAQ. This CDR3 has 15 amino acids. CDR3: CASWGRTAAGETQYF. The CDR3 DNA sequence: TGTGCCAGCTGGGGGCGGACAGCCGCAGGAGAGACCCAGTACTTC.

The chain has TRBV18 and TRBJ2-2, with D maybe TRBD1 (6 bases). The CDR3 has 14 amino acids. The ends were cut back, 3 bases at V and 6 bases at J, with 11 bases in the middle. CDR1 KGHSH and CDR2 LQKENI come from the germline V gene. The CDR3 coding sequence is TGTGCCAGCTCACCCGGGACAATGGCCGGGGAGCTGTTTTTT. Translated: CASSPGTMAGELFF.

This rearrangement joins TRBV2 to TRBJ1-4, with no clear D. The germline gives CDR1 SNHLY, CDR2 FYNNEI. The CDR3 has 12 amino acids. The V gene lost 11 bases and the J gene lost 6 bases, with 13 bases spanning the gap. CDR3 amino acids: CASREYDEKLFF. In DNA form, the CDR3 reads TGTGCCTCCCGAGAGTACGATGAAAAACTGTTTTTT.

CDR3 residues: CASSVLPDRGLSTEAFF. For the CDR3, the DNA is TGTGCCAGCAGTGTCCTTCCGGACAGGGGGTTGTCCACTGAAGCTTTCTTT. This chain links TRBV6-4 with TRBJ1-1, with TRBD1 matching over 10 bases. V lost 4 bases and J lost 4; bases outside the gene matches: 12. Germline loops: CDR1 MRHNA, CDR2 SNTAGT. The CDR3 runs to 17 residues.

This clone was recorded a few times. This chain connects TRBV30 to TRBJ2-7; D may be TRBD1 (5 bases). Looked up from germline, CDR1 is GTSNPN and CDR2 is SVGIG (reference sequence). This CDR3 contains 13 residues. Trimming shortened V by 0 bases and J by 2 bases, and 8 bases separated the two germline ends. CDR3 sequence: CAWSVSTAYEQYF. Here the CDR3 DNA reads TGTGCCTGGAGTGTGTCGACAGCCTACGAGCAGTACTTC.

The J gene is TRBJ2-7, the V gene TRBV2, with 9 bases fitting TRBD1. The CDR3 length is 14 residues. Trimming took 6 bases from V and 5 from J; bases not matched to a gene: 8. The germline gives CDR1 SNHLY, CDR2 FYNNEI. This CDR3 is CASRRDRVGNEQYF. Here the CDR3 DNA reads TGTGCCAGCAGACGGGACAGGGTGGGGAACGAGCAGTACTTC.

The chain is built from TRBV10-3 and TRBJ1-2; 9 nucleotides agree with TRBD1. Germline assignment: CDR1 ENHRY and CDR2 SYGVKD. This CDR3 has 12 residues. V trimming: 6 bases; J trimming: 6 bases; junction bases outside the gene matches: 2. CDR3 nucleotide sequence: TGTGCCATCAGGGGGACAGGGAATGGCTACACCTTC. This translates into CAIRGTGNGYTF.

The V gene is TRBV12-3 or TRBV12-4, the J gene TRBJ2-7, with unresolved D. V was clipped by 5 bases and J by 0 bases, with 8 bases between them. The CDR3 spans 13 residues. The CDR3 DNA reads as TGTGCCAGCAGTCTAGGAGTCTCCTACGAGCAGTACTTC. It codes for CASSLGVSYEQYF.

The table lists this clone with a count of one. The chain links TRBV3-1 (or the pseudogene TRBV3-2) to TRBJ1-3; 10 bases are shared with TRBD1. The CDR3 runs to 16 residues. The V segment lost 0 bases and the J segment 8 bases; nucleotides outside the gene matches: 7. Germline CDR1 LGHDT, CDR2 YNNKEL (reference sequence). The CDR3 region is CASSQDRGQGLDTIYF. In DNA, the CDR3 is TGTGCCAGCAGCCAAGATAGGGGACAGGGGTTGGACACCATATATTTT.

The J gene is TRBJ2-7, the V gene TRBV29-1; 13 nucleotides agree with TRBD2. Germline loops: CDR1 SQVTM, CDR2 ANQGSEA. This CDR3 is built from 15 residues. Unmatched junction bases numbered 10, after V lost 6 bases and J lost 5 bases. CDR3 DNA: TGCAGCGTCCTTGGGACTAGCGGGGCTTTCGACGAGCAGTACTTC. It yields the protein CSVLGTSGAFDEQYF.

This clone was seen just once. The rearrangement uses TRBV2 and TRBJ1-1; D perhaps matches TRBD1 (5 bases). The CDR3 consists of 13 residues. Looked up from germline, CDR1 is SNHLY and CDR2 is FYNNEI. V gave up 6 bases and J gave up 1 base, with 9 bases separating them. The CDR3 loop is CASSAGRNTEAFF. The DNA for the CDR3 is TGTGCCAGCAGCGCGGGACGGAACACTGAAGCTTTCTTT.

The chain employs TRBV3-1 (or the pseudogene TRBV3-2) and TRBJ2-3, with 12 bases fitting TRBD2. Germline V gene lookup returns CDR1 LGHDT and CDR2 YNNKEL (reference sequence). The CDR3 length is 19 residues. V gave up 0 bases and J gave up 3 bases; unmatched junction bases: 10. Written as DNA, the CDR3 is TGTGCCAGCAGCCAAGATAGGTCTAGCGGGGGGGGATGGACAGATACGCAGTATTTT. As protein: CASSQDRSSGGGWTDTQYF.

CDR3 nucleotide sequence: TGTGCCAGCAGCTCTCAGCGGGGGGGGGTCACAGATACGCAGTATTTT. It specifies CASSSQRGGVTDTQYF. The chain has TRBV3-1 (or the pseudogene TRBV3-2) and TRBJ2-3; 10 nucleotides match TRBD2. Germline V gives CDR1 LGHDT, CDR2 YNNKEL (reference sequence). The CDR3 has 16 amino acids. Unmatched junction bases numbered 7, after V lost 5 bases and J lost 2 bases.